This T cell receptor (beta chain) was found in a study of blood T cells in healthy people across ages. Whole-study context: Through template switching, about one barcoded beta molecule was captured per two T cells, as measured in model experiments. General study points: Using unsorted PBMCs precluded a conclusive naive versus antigen-experienced comparison.

Next came a second PCR, run for about 7 to 12 cycles, which used a sample-barcoded 5' primer along with a J-beta primer mix. Every sample gave at least 3 million paired-end reads containing CDR3. TCRdb recomputed calls from the 5' RACE reads with MiXCR, one row per CDR3 protein. The data show hundreds of thousands of distinct CDR3 sequences, with approximately 30% seen just once and 15% to 19% held by the top ten. The sample holds many counts of this clonotype. Its matching antigen is unknown. The authors drew around 9.3 milliliters of peripheral blood from each donor. The germline CDR1 and CDR2 sequences are LGHDT and YNNKEL (reference sequence). This CDR3 is built from 13 residues. V dropped 4 bases and J dropped 7; count of bases not matched to a gene: 6.

This chain joins TRBV3-1 and TRBJ2-7, with 8 bases aligning to TRBD2. The clonotype originates from an elderly woman in good health. Sequenced sample: blood. CDR3 bases: TGTGCCAGCAGCCCCCTTTTAGCGGGGGAGCAGTACTTC. Translating it yields CASSPLLAGEQYF.